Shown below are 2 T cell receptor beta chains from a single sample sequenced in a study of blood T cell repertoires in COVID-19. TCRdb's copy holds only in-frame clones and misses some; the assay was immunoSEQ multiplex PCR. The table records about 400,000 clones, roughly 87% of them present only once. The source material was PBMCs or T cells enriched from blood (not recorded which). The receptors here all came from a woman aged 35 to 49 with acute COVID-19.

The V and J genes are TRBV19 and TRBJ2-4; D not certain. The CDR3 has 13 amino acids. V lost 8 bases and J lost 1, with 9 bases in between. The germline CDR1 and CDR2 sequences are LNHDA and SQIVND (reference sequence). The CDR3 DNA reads TGTGCCAGTCTAGGTTACGCCAAAAACATTCAGTACTTC. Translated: CASLGYAKNIQYF. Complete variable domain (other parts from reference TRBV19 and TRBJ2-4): DGGITQSPKYLFRKEGQNVTLSCEQNLNHDAMYWYRQDPGQGLRLIYYSQIVNDFQKGDIAEGYSVSREKKESFPLTVTSAQKNPTAFYLCASLGYAKNIQYFGAGTRLSVL.

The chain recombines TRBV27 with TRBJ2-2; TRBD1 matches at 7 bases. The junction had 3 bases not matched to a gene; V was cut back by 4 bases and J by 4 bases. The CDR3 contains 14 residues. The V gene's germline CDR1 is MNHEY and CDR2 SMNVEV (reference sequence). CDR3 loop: CASSYRGATGELFF. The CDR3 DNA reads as TGTGCCAGCAGTTACAGGGGTGCCACCGGGGAGCTGTTTTTT.